Each of the 24 T cell receptor beta chains below was sequenced from the same sample in a study of T cell changes during pregnancy in multiple sclerosis. Repertoires were generated with immunoSEQ multiplex PCR, while TCRdb's copy carries only in-frame clones and drops some. The repertoire holds around 64,000 clones, with about 94% as singletons. Sample: CD8+ T cells from peripheral blood mononuclear cells, taken in the third trimester of pregnancy. These receptors all stem from a female donor with multiple sclerosis, enrolled in a pregnancy study.

This clone was picked up one time. The gene calls are TRBV30 and TRBJ2-7, with D hard to call. The CDR3 length is 12 residues. Germline V gives CDR1 GTSNPN, CDR2 SVGIG (reference sequence). Trimming took 0 bases from V and 6 from J, leaving 9 bases between them. As DNA, the CDR3 is TGTGCCTGGAGTGTTTCGCGATCCGAGCAGTACTTC. Its protein is CAWSVSRSEQYF.

V is TRBV7-8 and J is TRBJ1-2; D may be TRBD1 (5 bases). The CDR3 covers 16 residues. Trimming shortened V by 4 bases and J by 5 bases, and 20 bases separated the two germline ends. Looked up from germline, CDR1 is SGHVS and CDR2 is FQNEAQ. The CDR3 reads CASSSPRQITLYGYTF. In DNA form, the CDR3 reads TGTGCCAGCAGCTCCCCCCGACAGATAACTTTATATGGCTACACCTTC.

This clone was counted a single time. The rearrangement links TRBV7-9 to TRBJ2-7; no definite D call. The CDR3 spans 11 residues. Germline CDR1 SEHNR, CDR2 FQNEAQ (reference sequence). The ends were cut back, 5 bases at V and 6 bases at J, with 8 bases in the middle. CDR3 bases: TGTGCCAGCAGCCCCGGTACCGAGCAGTACTTC. It codes for CASSPGTEQYF.

The rearrangement uses TRBV2 and TRBJ1-2; 7 bases fit TRBD1. V was pared by 8 bases and J by 4 bases, with 4 bases of the junction left unmatched. The CDR3 covers 12 residues. CDR1 is SNHLY, CDR2 FYNNEI, per germline. The CDR3 is CASPGQAYGYTF. The DNA of the CDR3 is TGTGCCAGCCCAGGACAGGCCTATGGCTACACCTTC.

The V call is TRBV19, the J call TRBJ2-1; a weak D match, TRBD2 (5 bases). CDR3 size: 15 residues. With 5 bases removed from V and 8 bases from J, the gap between germline ends came to 19 bases. Germline lookup yields CDR1 LNHDA and CDR2 SQIVND (reference sequence). The CDR3 sequence: CASSPSGGLYHEQFF. CDR3 DNA sequence: TGTGCCAGTAGTCCCTCCGGAGGTCTTTACCATGAGCAGTTCTTC.

This clone was detected only once. V usage is TRBV7-9 and J usage is TRBJ2-4, with 7 nucleotides matching TRBD1. Germline lookup yields CDR1 SEHNR and CDR2 FQNEAQ (reference sequence). Trimming at V came to 5 bases and at J to 4 bases, leaving 8 bases not matched to a gene. This CDR3 has 15 residues. The CDR3 DNA reads as TGTGCCAGCAGCAAAGCAGAGGGACAGAAAAACATTCAGTACTTC. Its translation: CASSKAEGQKNIQYF.

The CDR3: CASSEAPSYEQYF. In nucleotides, the CDR3 is TGTGCCAGCAGTGAAGCCCCGTCCTACGAGCAGTACTTC. The V gene is TRBV6-1, the J gene TRBJ2-7, with D unclear. V was shortened by 0 bases and J by 1 base, with 4 bases between the two germline ends. This CDR3 contains 13 residues. CDR1 and CDR2 from the germline V gene are MNHNS and SASEGT.

This chain uses TRBV27 with TRBJ2-2, with 11 bases identical to TRBD2. The CDR3 sequence is 17 residues long. The V segment lost 2 bases and the J segment 5 bases; nucleotides outside the gene matches: 7. From germline, CDR1 is MNHEY and CDR2 SMNVEV (reference sequence). The CDR3, as DNA: TGTGCCAGCAGTTTAGGTAGCGGGAGGGCCAGTACCGGGGAGCTGTTTTTT. Amino acids: CASSLGSGRASTGELFF.

This rearrangement joins TRBV27 to TRBJ2-3; 13 bases line up with TRBD2. The CDR3 is 17 residues long. Germline V gene sequence: CDR1 MNHEY, CDR2 SMNVEV (reference sequence). The V and J ends lost 5 bases and 4 bases, in that order; junction bases with no gene match: 9. CDR3 loop: CASSRELAGGPADTQYF. The DNA for the CDR3 is TGTGCCAGCAGTAGGGAACTAGCGGGAGGGCCTGCAGATACGCAGTATTTT.

The J gene is TRBJ1-1, the V gene TRBV10-3; 8 bases map to TRBD1. This CDR3 is 13 amino acids long. V lost 3 bases and J lost 10; bases outside the gene matches: 7. Germline CDR1 ENHRY, CDR2 SYGVKD. The CDR3 DNA follows: TGTGCCATCAGTGAAGGGGACAGGCCTTCAGCTTTCTTT. This translates into CAISEGDRPSAFF.

The chain employs TRBV11-2 and TRBJ2-7; 9 bases line up with TRBD1. The CDR3 covers 15 residues. J was trimmed by 4 bases and V by 5 bases; bases with no gene match: 9. Germline lookup yields CDR1 SGHAT and CDR2 FQNNGV. The CDR3 DNA follows: TGTGCCAGCAGCCCGATCCTAGACAGGGGGTACGAGCAGTACTTC. It encodes CASSPILDRGYEQYF.

This sequence joins TRBV18 and TRBJ2-4, with D perhaps TRBD1 (5 bases). Trimming pared 3 bases from V and 8 bases from J, leaving 14 bases between. The CDR3 extends over 14 amino acids. Germline V gene lookup returns CDR1 KGHSH and CDR2 LQKENI. The CDR3 sequence: CASSPEAGPHIQYF. The CDR3 DNA reads TGTGCCAGCTCACCTGAGGCAGGGCCACACATTCAGTACTTC.

This chain joins TRBV29-1 and TRBJ2-5, with D uncertain. Germline V lookup: CDR1 SQVTM, CDR2 ANQGSEA. Deletions cut 5 bases from V and 5 bases from J, with 9 bases between. The CDR3 runs 11 residues. The CDR3 sequence is CSVWLGETQYF. The CDR3 region has the DNA TGCAGCGTTTGGCTCGGGGAGACCCAGTACTTC.

There are a few counts of this clone. CDR3 DNA sequence: TGCGCCAGCAGTGATATGGAGTGGGGCAATCAGCCCCAGCATTTT. Its translation is CASSDMEWGNQPQHF. This sequence joins TRBV4-1 and TRBJ1-5, with D hard to call. This CDR3 has 15 amino acids. Trimming pared 6 bases from V and 2 bases from J, leaving 14 bases between. Germline CDR1 and CDR2: MGHRA and YSYEKL.

The chain links TRBV30 to TRBJ2-1, with D maybe TRBD2 (6 bases). The CDR3 runs 14 residues. Looked up from germline, CDR1 is GTSNPN and CDR2 is SVGIG (reference sequence). The germline V and J ends were trimmed by 4 bases and 7 bases, with 17 bases remaining between them. The CDR3 DNA reads as TGTGCCTGGAACCGGGACCTTAGCGGTAATGAGCAGTTCTTC. Translating it yields CAWNRDLSGNEQFF.

The chain has TRBV18 and TRBJ1-1; D is uncertain. The CDR3 covers 13 residues. The V and J ends lost 7 bases and 3 bases respectively, with 12 bases between them. Per the germline V gene, CDR1 is KGHSH and CDR2 is LQKENI. CDR3 amino acids: CASLDWEDTEAFF. The CDR3 region has the DNA TGTGCCAGCTTAGACTGGGAGGACACTGAAGCTTTCTTT.

This rearrangement joins TRBV13 to TRBJ2-1; a possible D gene is TRBD1 (6 bases). V dropped 5 bases and J dropped 8 bases, with 10 bases sitting between them. Germline V CDR1 and CDR2: PRHDT, FYEKMQ (reference sequence). The CDR3 extends over 12 amino acids. The CDR3 loop reads CASSPGQHEQFF. Here the CDR3 DNA reads TGTGCCAGCAGCCCCGGACAGCATGAGCAGTTCTTC.

This clone was seen only a few times. This sequence joins TRBV6-5 and TRBJ1-1; 9 nucleotides match TRBD1. In germline, CDR1 is MNHEY, CDR2 SVGAGI. V shed 6 bases and J 4 bases; nucleotides not matched to a gene: 6. The CDR3 is made up of 14 amino acids. The CDR3 sequence: CASRYGTGTTEAFF. CDR3 nucleotides: TGTGCCAGCAGATACGGGACAGGGACCACTGAAGCTTTCTTT.

This clone appeared once. This chain links TRBV7-9 with TRBJ2-2, with a weak D call TRBD1 (6 bases). The V and J ends lost 0 bases and 0 bases respectively, with 8 bases between them. The germline gives CDR1 SEHNR, CDR2 FQNEAQ (reference sequence). This CDR3 is built from 16 residues. The CDR3 protein is CASSLARQANTGELFF. The CDR3 bases are TGTGCCAGCAGCTTAGCTAGACAGGCGAACACCGGGGAGCTGTTTTTT.

V is TRBV19 and J is TRBJ2-3; a possible D gene is TRBD2 (6 bases). Looked up from germline, CDR1 is LNHDA and CDR2 is SQIVND (reference sequence). Trimming left V 9 bases short and J 6 bases short, with 22 bases between. The CDR3 covers 15 residues. In nucleotides, the CDR3 is TGTGCCAGCACTCTCGGGACTTTACCTGGGGATACGCAGTATTTT. Protein product: CASTLGTLPGDTQYF.

CDR3 residues: CASSQTKLRLSSYNEQFF. CDR3 in DNA: TGCGCCAGCAGCCAAACGAAGCTACGGTTAAGCTCCTACAATGAGCAGTTCTTC. The chain carries TRBV4-1 and TRBJ2-1; D is unresolved. The CDR3 is made up of 18 amino acids. Trimming pared 2 bases from V and 0 bases from J, leaving 17 bases between. The germline gives CDR1 MGHRA, CDR2 YSYEKL.

The J gene is TRBJ1-1, the V gene TRBV27; D uncertain. The CDR3 extends over 13 amino acids. Germline V gene sequence: CDR1 MNHEY, CDR2 SMNVEV (reference sequence). V shed 4 bases and J shed 0 bases, with 6 bases lying between them. CDR3 DNA: TGTGCCAGCAGTTACGGGGTGAACACTGAAGCTTTCTTT. Protein sequence: CASSYGVNTEAFF.

As to this clone: This same CDR3 is encoded by further DNA sequences in the sample. This chain uses TRBV19 with TRBJ2-7; 7 bases are a match to TRBD1. The V gene's germline CDR1 is LNHDA and CDR2 SQIVND (reference sequence). CDR3 length equals 13 residues. The V and J ends lost 5 bases and 2 bases, in that order; junction bases with no gene match: 3. CDR3: CASSPGTAYEQYF. CDR3 DNA sequence: TGTGCCAGTAGTCCCGGGACAGCCTACGAGCAGTACTTC. The whole variable domain, filled in from reference TRBV19 and TRBJ2-7, reads DGGITQSPKYLFRKEGQNVTLSCEQNLNHDAMYWYRQDPGQGLRLIYYSQIVNDFQKGDIAEGYSVSREKKESFPLTVTSAQKNPTAFYLCASSPGTAYEQYFGPGTRLTVT.

The chain joins TRBV6-1 to TRBJ1-1, with 7 bases aligning to TRBD1. CDR1 and CDR2 (germline): MNHNS, SASEGT. The CDR3 runs 17 residues. V trimming: 3 bases; J trimming: 4 bases; junction bases outside the gene matches: 14. CDR3 amino acids: CASSEKRDRPMGTEAFF. The DNA for the CDR3 is TGTGCCAGCAGTGAGAAACGGGACAGACCAATGGGCACTGAAGCTTTCTTT.